What follows are 22 T cell receptor beta chains derived from one specimen sequenced in a study of shared clonotypes between healthy human individuals. Some clones are missing from TCRdb's copy, which holds only in-frame ones; the method was immunoSEQ multiplex PCR. The sample has roughly 2.6 million clones, about 92% seen once. Material: naive CD4+ T cells sorted from blood. Subset here: CD45RA+ positively selected. These receptors were collected from a man aged 18-30 years in good health.

The rearrangement joins TRBV18 to TRBJ2-7; D unresolved. CDR1 KGHSH and CDR2 LQKENI come from the germline V gene. Trimming removed 0 bases at V and 3 bases at J, with 24 bases between. The CDR3 totals 19 residues. The CDR3 here is CASSPPGFRTVDLGYEQYF. The CDR3 nucleotides are TGTGCCAGCTCACCACCGGGCTTTAGAACAGTCGACCTTGGCTACGAGCAGTACTTC.

The rearrangement links TRBV27 to TRBJ2-3, with D possibly being TRBD1 (6 bases). This CDR3 is 15 amino acids long. Trimming pared 5 bases from V and 2 bases from J, leaving 14 bases between. Germline loops: CDR1 MNHEY, CDR2 SMNVEV (reference sequence). In DNA, the CDR3 is TGTGCCAGCAGTACCCTCGGGACATCCACAGATACGCAGTATTTT. The encoded protein is CASSTLGTSTDTQYF.

In its sample, this clone was seen once. The chain has TRBV27 and TRBJ2-7, with 10 bases identical to TRBD1. V dropped 5 bases and J dropped 3; count of bases not matched to a gene: 10. Germline values: CDR1 MNHEY, CDR2 SMNVEV (reference sequence). This CDR3 comprises 16 residues. Here the CDR3 DNA reads TGTGCCAGCAGTCCCCGACAGGGGGCGTCGGGCTACGAGCAGTACTTC. The encoded protein is CASSPRQGASGYEQYF.

The chain is built from TRBV18 and TRBJ2-5; 8 bases are a match to TRBD2. The CDR3 covers 15 residues. Germline V gene data show CDR1 as KGHSH and CDR2 as LQKENI. V shed 3 bases and J 2 bases; nucleotides not matched to a gene: 5. The CDR3 is CASSPGAGEQETQYF. Here the CDR3 DNA reads TGTGCCAGCTCACCGGGAGCGGGGGAACAAGAGACCCAGTACTTC.

The rearrangement uses TRBV4-1 and TRBJ2-5, with TRBD1 matching over 8 bases. In germline, CDR1 is MGHRA, CDR2 YSYEKL. V gave up 1 base and J gave up 3 bases; unmatched junction bases: 1. CDR3 length: 14 residues. CDR3 protein: CASSQGDRKETQYF. The CDR3 DNA sequence: TGCGCCAGCAGCCAAGGGGACAGGAAAGAGACCCAGTACTTC.

A note on this clone: Other DNA sequences in the same sample also yield this CDR3. The V gene is TRBV7-9, the J gene TRBJ1-2; 7 nucleotides match TRBD1. The V segment lost 5 bases and the J segment 6 bases; nucleotides outside the gene matches: 9. Looked up from germline, CDR1 is SEHNR and CDR2 is FQNEAQ (reference sequence). CDR3 size: 14 residues. As DNA, the CDR3 is TGTGCCAGCAGCCCCAGGGGAGGGGGCGATGGCTACACCTTC. Its protein product is CASSPRGGGDGYTF.

V gene TRBV28 combines with J gene TRBJ1-2, with D tentatively TRBD1 (5 bases). The germline V gene encodes CDR1 MDHEN and CDR2 SYDVKM. The CDR3 length is 13 residues. The V end was cut by 1 base, the J end by 3 bases, with 6 bases between. In nucleotides, the CDR3 is TGTGCCAGCAGTTTATTGACAGACTATGGCTACACCTTC. It translates to CASSLLTDYGYTF.

This chain uses TRBV27 with TRBJ2-2, with D perhaps TRBD1 or TRBD2 (5 bases each). The CDR3 sequence is 16 residues long. The germline V gene encodes CDR1 MNHEY and CDR2 SMNVEV (reference sequence). Trimming pared 6 bases from V and 7 bases from J, leaving 21 bases between. The CDR3 spells CASSPRSWGSNGELFF. CDR3 DNA sequence: TGTGCCAGCAGCCCTCGTAGTTGGGGGTCTAACGGGGAGCTGTTTTTT.

This sequence joins TRBV7-2 and TRBJ1-2; D remains unclear. Per the germline V gene, CDR1 is SGHTA and CDR2 is FQGNSA. The CDR3 loop spans 13 amino acids. Trimming pared 3 bases from V and 2 bases from J, leaving 7 bases between. CDR3 region: CASSFPQNYGYTF. For the CDR3, the DNA is TGTGCCAGCAGCTTCCCCCAGAACTATGGCTACACCTTC.

This clone is a singleton in its sample. The chain combines TRBV5-1 with TRBJ2-7; no definite D call. In germline, CDR1 is SGHRS, CDR2 YFSETQ. Trimming left V 2 bases short and J 2 bases short, with 14 bases between. The CDR3 is 15 amino acids. This CDR3 reads CASSFGSQKAYEQYF. CDR3 DNA: TGCGCCAGCAGCTTCGGTAGTCAAAAGGCCTACGAGCAGTACTTC. The whole variable domain, remainder taken from reference TRBV5-1 and TRBJ2-7, is KAGVTQTPRYLIKTRGQQVTLSCSPISGHRSVSWYQQTPGQGLQFLFEYFSETQRNKGNFPGRFSGRQFSNSRSEMNVSTLELGDSALYLCASSFGSQKAYEQYFGPGTRLTVT.

Comments on this clone: The sample holds other DNA sequences that translate to the same CDR3. The gene calls are TRBV15 and TRBJ2-2, with 7 nucleotides matching TRBD1. The CDR3 sequence is 17 residues long. Germline-derived CDR1 and CDR2 are LNHNV and YYDKDF (reference sequence). V lost 3 bases, J lost 4 bases, and 11 bases stayed unmatched. The chain's CDR3 is CATSRDLTGRSTGELFF. The CDR3 coding sequence is TGTGCCACCAGCAGGGACCTGACAGGGAGAAGCACCGGGGAGCTGTTTTTT. Variable domain in full (rest from reference TRBV15 and TRBJ2-2): DAMVIQNPRYQVTQFGKPVTLSCSQTLNHNVMYWYQQKSSQAPKLLFHYYDKDFNNEADTPDNFQSRRPNTSFCFLDIRSPGLGDTAMYLCATSRDLTGRSTGELFFGEGSRLTVL.

The CDR3 is CASSPGVGWVQETQYF. The CDR3 coding sequence is TGTGCCAGCTCACCGGGTGTCGGTTGGGTTCAAGAGACCCAGTACTTC. J is TRBJ2-5 and V is TRBV18; D gene unclear. This CDR3 comprises 16 residues. V was clipped by 3 bases and J by 2 bases, with 16 bases between them. Germline V CDR1 and CDR2: KGHSH, LQKENI.

The genes are TRBV7-8 and TRBJ2-5; D is uncertain. V was cut by 0 bases and J by 5 bases, with 10 bases left in between. The CDR3 is 14 residues long. From germline, CDR1 is SGHVS and CDR2 FQNEAQ. As DNA, the CDR3 is TGTGCCAGCAGCTTAGCCATCAGATCGGAGACCCAGTACTTC. This encodes CASSLAIRSETQYF.

The gene calls are TRBV7-2 and TRBJ2-2; D might be TRBD2 (5 bases). Trimming stripped 3 bases from V and 4 bases from J, with 12 bases between. This CDR3 spans 15 amino acids. Germline assignment: CDR1 SGHTA and CDR2 FQGNSA. The CDR3 DNA reads as TGTGCCAGCAGCTTCAAGACGGGGTCCACCGGGGAGCTGTTTTTT. It is translated as CASSFKTGSTGELFF.

Only a few counts were recorded for this clone. This sequence joins TRBV15 and TRBJ2-5, with D possibly matching TRBD1 (5 bases). The CDR3 loop spans 17 amino acids. The V end lost 1 base, the J end lost 1 base, and 16 bases lay between the germline ends. Germline assignment: CDR1 LNHNV and CDR2 YYDKDF (reference sequence). The DNA for the CDR3 is TGTGCCACCAGCAGAGCTCACGACAGTCCAGGCCAAGAGACCCAGTACTTC. Translation gives CATSRAHDSPGQETQYF.

On this clone itself: The sample has other DNA sequences that encode this CDR3 too. V usage is TRBV5-1 and J usage is TRBJ2-7; the D gene is possibly TRBD2 (5 bases). The length of the CDR3 is 12 residues. V lost 1 base and J 4 bases, leaving 6 bases between the germline ends. Germline CDR1 and CDR2: SGHRS and YFSETQ. CDR3 in DNA: TGCGCCAGCAGCTTGTCGGGATACGAGCAGTACTTC. Residues: CASSLSGYEQYF.

V and J are TRBV10-3 and TRBJ2-3, with 12 bases lining up with TRBD2. Germline values: CDR1 ENHRY, CDR2 SYGVKD. With 5 bases clipped from V and 1 base from J, the junction kept 4 bases outside the gene matches. The CDR3 spans 16 residues. The DNA of the CDR3 is TGTGCCATCAGTCCACTAGCGGGGGGCCGCACAGATACGCAGTATTTT. It encodes CAISPLAGGRTDTQYF.

The chain recombines TRBV12-5 with TRBJ2-5; no reliable D call. The V and J ends lost 1 base and 2 bases respectively, with 5 bases between them. The CDR3 has 13 residues. CDR1 LGHNT and CDR2 FRNRAP come from the germline V gene. This chain's CDR3 is CASGLGRQETQYF. DNA of the CDR3: TGTGCTAGTGGTTTGGGACGGCAAGAGACCCAGTACTTC.

The chain links TRBV6-1 to TRBJ1-5; D is unclear. This CDR3 contains 14 residues. Trimming pared 3 bases from V and 8 bases from J, leaving 14 bases between. The germline V gene has CDR1 MNHNS and CDR2 SASEGT. As DNA, the CDR3 is TGTGCCAGCAGTGAGACTGGAGGTGTTGAGCCCCAGCATTTT. This sequence encodes CASSETGGVEPQHF.

V gene TRBV5-4 combines with J gene TRBJ1-1; D ambiguous. The CDR3 is 15 residues long. V was pared by 1 base and J by 0 bases, with 10 bases between. Germline lookup yields CDR1 SGHNT and CDR2 YYREEE (reference sequence). CDR3 protein: CASSLIRGMNTEAFF. As DNA, the CDR3 is TGTGCCAGCAGCTTGATAAGAGGGATGAACACTGAAGCTTTCTTT.

The V call is TRBV7-2, the J call TRBJ1-6; possibly TRBD1 for D (6 bases). Germline CDR1 and CDR2: SGHTA and FQGNSA. V lost 5 bases and J 7 bases, leaving 18 bases between the germline ends. This CDR3 spans 16 amino acids. In DNA, the CDR3 is TGTGCCAGCAGCCCACGACAGGCGCTTACCAATTCACCCCTCCACTTT. Translated: CASSPRQALTNSPLHF.

This sequence joins TRBV7-2 and TRBJ1-6, with D unresolved. The CDR3 spans 15 residues. Trimming left V 1 base short and J 7 bases short, with 11 bases between. Germline CDR1 reads SGHTA; CDR2 reads FQGNSA. CDR3 in DNA: TGTGCCAGCAGCTTAGATCCAGCTTTCAATTCACCCCTCCACTTT. Translation gives CASSLDPAFNSPLHF.